The rows below give T cell receptor beta chains drawn from one sample of a study of cytomegalovirus exposure and HLA in healthy donors. Repertoires were generated with immunoSEQ multiplex PCR, while TCRdb's copy carries only in-frame clones and drops some. Of 150,000 to 200,000 clones listed, roughly 80% were seen once; the top ten hold 6% to 9%. The specimen sequenced was PBMCs. All receptors come from a woman in her 30s in good health and CMV-seropositive. Each CDR3 is given without its conserved first and last residue.

j_gene: TRBJ2-4; v_gene: TRBV9; CDR3aa: ASSVEPADKQY
j_gene: TRBJ2-2; v_gene: TRBV5-1; CDR3aa: ASSLVGGIGELF
j_gene: TRBJ1-1; v_gene: TRBV18; CDR3aa: ASSPLGQGSLNTEAF
j_gene: TRBJ1-5; v_gene: TRBV18; CDR3aa: ASSRGQDSNQPQH
j_gene: TRBJ2-1; v_gene: TRBV7-2; CDR3aa: ASSLDTGWEEQF
j_gene: TRBJ2-1; v_gene: TRBV6-6; CDR3aa: ASSPAERGWNEQF
j_gene: TRBJ1-2; v_gene: TRBV4-1; CDR3aa: ASSQDGTGSYGYT
j_gene: TRBJ1-3; v_gene: TRBV5-1; CDR3aa: ASSLVAYGNTIY
j_gene: TRBJ1-2; v_gene: TRBV30; CDR3aa: AWTSTERLT
j_gene: TRBJ2-5; v_gene: TRBV6-6; CDR3aa: ASSYLRDQETQY
j_gene: TRBJ1-3; v_gene: TRBV30; CDR3aa: AWSAGSRGNTIY
j_gene: TRBJ2-1; v_gene: TRBV5-1; CDR3aa: ASCNGTTLNEQF
j_gene: TRBJ2-3; v_gene: TRBV4-2; CDR3aa: ASSQEVRGLDTQY
j_gene: TRBJ1-5; v_gene: TRBV6-6; CDR3aa: ASSLKGGVGNQPQH